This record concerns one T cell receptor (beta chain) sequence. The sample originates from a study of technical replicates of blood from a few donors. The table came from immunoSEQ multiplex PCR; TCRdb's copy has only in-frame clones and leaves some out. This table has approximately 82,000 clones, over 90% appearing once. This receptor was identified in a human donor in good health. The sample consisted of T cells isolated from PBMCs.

The CDR3 bases are TGCAGCGTTTCTGCGTCGGAGCTCGGCTCCTACAATGAGCAGTTCTTC. Translating it yields CSVSASELGSYNEQFF. The chain carries TRBV29-1 and TRBJ2-1; D uncertain. Between the trimmed V and J ends, which lost 5 bases and 0 bases, there was a span of 17 bases. The CDR3 spans 16 residues. CDR1 SQVTM and CDR2 ANQGSEA come from the germline V gene.